These T cell receptor beta chains were read from a single sample in a study of T cells after yellow fever vaccination. TCRdb used MiXCR to reprocess the 5' RACE reads, holding one entry per CDR3 protein. The data hold a few hundred thousand distinct CDR3 sequences, with about 4% observed a single time. The sample here was PBMCs, taken 5 days after the yellow fever booster vaccination. The receptors were sampled from a man between 18 and 35 years old who received the YFV17D yellow fever vaccine. Each CDR3 is given without its conserved first and last residue. Rows give clone size only sometimes, using once, few, many, or a class for an expanded clone.

v_gene	j_gene	abundance	CDR3aa
TRBV5-1	TRBJ2-5	many	ASSFGSKETQY
TRBV7-8	TRBJ2-7	-	ASTLAAGLSYEQY
TRBV7-9	TRBJ2-7	many	ASSLKGNLPYEQY
TRBV28	TRBJ1-5	-	ASSLWGGAQH
TRBV3-1	TRBJ2-6	-	ASSQQVTGANVLT
TRBV3-1	TRBJ2-6	many	ASSTSSGANVLT
TRBV30	TRBJ1-5	few	ACGQGSVGQPQH
TRBV10-3	TRBJ1-2	-	AISESQINYGYT
TRBV7-6	TRBJ2-3	few	ASSLVSQFQAVTDTQY
TRBV6-2/TRBV6-3	TRBJ1-1	few	ASSPLETVALNRVNTEAF
TRBV5-6	TRBJ2-5	few	ASSSGGGEETQY
TRBV5-1	TRBJ2-1	-	ASSLVGTGDEQF